Reported below is one T cell receptor beta chain. As yet, its antigen is unknown. This sample is drawn from a study of Graves' ophthalmopathy and Graves' hyperthyroidism. CDR1 is SGHTA and CDR2 is FQGTGA in the germline V gene. The CDR3 extends over 15 amino acids. Researchers took RNA transcripts and amplified TCR beta CDR3 regions from them. After a first-round RT-PCR with HTBI primers, a second-round multiplex PCR was run. TCRdb independently ran MiXCR on the multiplex PCR reads; one entry per CDR3 protein. The sample has hundreds of thousands of distinct CDR3 sequences, just over 40% seen once; the top ten hold 3% to 3.5%. Notes on the study in general: With 70.59% sensitivity and over 72% specificity, the model predicted ophthalmopathy progression.

The sequence derives from an adult man with Graves' ophthalmopathy. The sample comprised peripheral blood. The V gene is TRBV7-3, the J gene TRBJ2-7, with D perhaps matching TRBD2 (5 bases). The assigned J gene may be wrong: the sequence end matches TRBJ2-1 better. CDR3 sequence: CASSLPDSYYNEQFF. The DNA of the CDR3 is TGTGCCAGCAGCTTGCCGGACTCTTATTACAATGAGCAGTTCTTC.